The 9 T cell receptor beta chains in this list originate from one sample, sequenced in a study of human T cells and chemical hapten exposure. TCRdb re-called the RACE reads with MiXCR, one entry per CDR3 protein. Seen here are roughly 84,000 distinct CDR3 sequences, 8.5% to 12% observed once, and the top ten hold 4% to 5.5%. Specified time point: patch test 2, 6 weeks after DPC sensitization. Treatment defined: therapeutic diphenylcyclopropenone sensitization with weekly scalp DPC. The sequenced sample was whole blood, obtained in connection with sensitization to the hapten diphenylcyclopropenone (DPC). The source of these receptors is a woman in her forties or fifties with alopecia areata. Some clones in this sample may be carry-over from other donors' samples.

This clonotype came up a few times. The chain uses TRBV20-1 and TRBJ2-3; D remains unclear. Germline lookup yields CDR1 DFQATT and CDR2 SNEGSKA (reference sequence). This CDR3 comprises 13 residues. Trimming removed 5 bases at V and 2 bases at J, with 11 bases between. The CDR3 here is CSALSGFTDTQYF. DNA for the CDR3: TGCAGTGCTCTCAGTGGTTTCACAGATACGCAGTATTTT.

This clonotype was counted many times. The chain combines TRBV18 with TRBJ2-1, with 13 nucleotides matching TRBD2. The CDR3 contains 17 residues. J lost 0 bases, V lost 5 bases, and 4 bases had no gene match. CDR1 is KGHSH and CDR2 is LQKENI in the germline V gene. The CDR3: CASSSWTSGSSYNEQFF. In nucleotides, the CDR3 is TGTGCCAGCTCATCCTGGACTAGCGGGAGCTCCTACAATGAGCAGTTCTTC.

This clonotype was observed at least ten times. This rearrangement joins TRBV5-1 to TRBJ2-7; D remains ambiguous. This CDR3 has 14 amino acids. CDR1 SGHRS and CDR2 YFSETQ come from the germline V gene. V lost 2 bases, J lost 3 bases, and 12 bases lay in between. The CDR3 sequence: CASSLDGSYYEQYF. CDR3 nucleotides: TGCGCCAGCAGCTTAGATGGCAGTTACTACGAGCAGTACTTC.

This clonotype was counted at least ten times. The V and J genes are TRBV29-1 and TRBJ2-1; D is uncertain. The CDR3 has 12 amino acids. V lost 6 bases to trimming and J lost 9 bases, with 15 bases between them. CDR1 and CDR2 from the germline V gene are SQVTM and ANQGSEA. CDR3 bases: TGCAGCGTATATATTATTGCAGCTGAGCAGTTCTTC. Translating it yields CSVYIIAAEQFF.

The V and J genes are TRBV7-7 and TRBJ2-2; maybe TRBD2 (6 bases). The V and J ends lost 0 bases and 5 bases respectively, with 7 bases between them. The germline gives CDR1 SSHAT, CDR2 FNYEAQ (reference sequence). The CDR3 spans 14 residues. The CDR3 DNA reads TGTGCCAGCAGCTTAGCGCGGGGAACCGGGGAGCTGTTTTTT. Protein: CASSLARGTGELFF.

This clonotype has a count of ten or more. The gene calls are TRBV20-1 and TRBJ2-7, with D perhaps matching TRBD1 or TRBD2 (5 bases each). This CDR3 has 13 residues. V was cut by 1 base and J by 3 bases, with 10 bases left in between. In germline, CDR1 is DFQATT, CDR2 SNEGSKA (reference sequence). CDR3 residues: CSARVRGLYEQYF. The CDR3 DNA is TGCAGTGCTAGAGTCCGGGGCCTCTACGAGCAGTACTTC.

This clonotype was detected a few times. V usage is TRBV15 and J usage is TRBJ2-1, with a possible D match to TRBD1 (5 bases). The length of the CDR3 is 14 residues. The germline V gene has CDR1 LNHNV and CDR2 YYDKDF (reference sequence). Trimming pared 1 base from V and 6 bases from J, leaving 10 bases between. CDR3 protein: CATSRGQTFNEQFF. CDR3 coding DNA: TGTGCCACCAGCAGAGGACAGACGTTCAATGAGCAGTTCTTC.

This clonotype came up a few times. The CDR3 DNA reads TGTGCCAGCAGCTCTTGGAGGGGAAGAATTTACGAGCAGTACTTC. Residues: CASSSWRGRIYEQYF. V and J are TRBV5-5 and TRBJ2-7, with D possibly matching TRBD2 (6 bases). Germline V gene sequence: CDR1 SGHKS, CDR2 YYEKEE (reference sequence). The germline V and J ends were trimmed by 3 bases and 4 bases, with 17 bases remaining between them. The CDR3 totals 15 residues.

This clonotype was seen more than once but under ten times. The chain recombines TRBV5-1 with TRBJ2-1, with D uncertain. The CDR3 spans 15 residues. Germline lookup yields CDR1 SGHRS and CDR2 YFSETQ. Trimming left V 3 bases short and J 0 bases short, with 10 bases between. Here the CDR3 reads CASSWSPSSYNEQFF. CDR3 DNA: TGCGCCAGCAGCTGGAGTCCTAGCTCCTACAATGAGCAGTTCTTC.